This T cell receptor (beta chain) stems from a study of blood T cell repertoires in COVID-19. On the study more broadly: Specimens from acute and convalescent COVID-19 originated in the United States, Italy and Spain. PBMCs, B-cell-depleted T cells, or T cells provided the cDNA or gDNA that made up the material.

Original handling: Researchers report that nucleated cell counts were estimated from reference gene primer amplification. Clones were read by immunoSEQ multiplex PCR, and TCRdb kept only the in-frame ones, dropping some. V and J calls and clone size are copied from that table; D and trimming were computed from the DNA. In the table there are about 380,000 clones, roughly 80% of which are singletons. CDR1 and CDR2 (germline): MDHEN, SYDVKM. The junction had 15 bases not matched to a gene; V was cut back by 3 bases and J by 5 bases. The CDR3 covers 18 residues. The chain links TRBV28 to TRBJ2-2, with 7 bases matching TRBD1. The sample comprised peripheral blood. This receptor was identified in a human donor with acute or convalescent COVID-19. The donor label of this sample is uncertain. The CDR3 nucleotides are TGTGCCAGCAGTTTGGTGAGTCCGGGACAGATTGGGACCGGGGAGCTGTTTTTT. Amino acids: CASSLVSPGQIGTGELFF.